The 12 T cell receptor beta chains given below trace back to one sample, sequenced in a study of blood T cells in healthy people across ages. With a J-beta primer mix and a sample-barcoded 5' primer, a second PCR ran about 7 to 12 cycles. TCRdb itself ran the 5' RACE reads through MiXCR, one entry per CDR3 protein. The sample carries about 1,800,000 distinct CDR3 sequences, approximately 28% recorded once. Sequencing used blood. The receptors come from a woman aged 25 to 39 in good health.

This clonotype was found a few times. V and J are TRBV5-6 and TRBJ1-5; D is unclear. Between the trimmed V and J ends, which lost 0 bases and 5 bases, there was a span of 6 bases. From germline, CDR1 is SGHDT and CDR2 YYEEEE. The CDR3 spans 13 residues. CDR3 loop: CASSLGNHQPQHF. The CDR3 DNA reads TGTGCCAGCAGCTTGGGGAACCATCAGCCCCAGCATTTT.

This clonotype occurred many times. The V and J genes are TRBV5-1 and TRBJ2-7; 9 bases map to TRBD2. Germline V gives CDR1 SGHRS, CDR2 YFSETQ. The CDR3 covers 15 residues. V shed 2 bases, J shed 4 bases, and the junction held 7 bases outside the gene matches. CDR3 sequence: CASSFSSGGNYEQYF. CDR3 sequence (DNA): TGCGCCAGCAGCTTCTCCAGCGGGGGGAATTACGAGCAGTACTTC.

This clonotype was found a few times. V and J are TRBV4-1 and TRBJ1-4; D is possibly TRBD1 (5 bases). Per germline, CDR1 MGHRA and CDR2 YSYEKL. Trimming took off 0 bases at V and 11 bases at J, with 16 bases between the two ends. The CDR3 extends over 15 amino acids. CDR3 residues: CASSQEGSGWGKLFF. In DNA, the CDR3 is TGCGCCAGCAGCCAAGAGGGGTCAGGGTGGGGGAAACTGTTTTTT.

The table lists this clonotype with a few counts. The rearrangement joins TRBV10-3 to TRBJ2-1; either TRBD1 or TRBD2 may supply D (5 bases each). CDR1 ENHRY and CDR2 SYGVKD come from the germline V gene. Deletions cut 4 bases from V and 0 bases from J, with 10 bases between. The CDR3 length is 15 residues. CDR3 region: CAISGEGISYNEQFF. In DNA form, the CDR3 reads TGTGCCATCAGTGGAGAGGGGATCTCCTACAATGAGCAGTTCTTC.

With regard to this clonotype: A much larger clonotype is one base distant, so this may be a read error. This sequence joins TRBV6-5 and TRBJ2-1, with D maybe TRBD2 (5 bases). Germline V gene lookup returns CDR1 MNHEY and CDR2 SVGAGI. The CDR3 spans 15 residues. The CDR3 protein is CASRYSRDPPYEQFF. In DNA form, the CDR3 reads TGTGCCAGCAGATACTCCCGGGATCCACCTTACGAGCAGTTCTTC.

This chain links TRBV27 with TRBJ2-1, with D possibly TRBD1 on 6 matching bases. V was pared by 7 bases and J by 4 bases, with 17 bases between. CDR1 is MNHEY, CDR2 SMNVEV, per germline (reference sequence). CDR3 length: 15 residues. CDR3 loop: CASTSTGTSYNEQFF. The DNA for the CDR3 is TGTGCCAGCACTTCAACCGGGACATCATACAATGAGCAGTTCTTC.

The chain combines TRBV29-1 with TRBJ2-2, with D possibly being TRBD1 (6 bases). There are 14 residues in the CDR3. Germline V gene lookup returns CDR1 SQVTM and CDR2 ANQGSEA. The CDR3, as DNA: TGCAGTGCTTTTGAACAGGGTGGTACCGGGGAGCTGTTTTTT. Protein: CSAFEQGGTGELFF.

This rearrangement joins TRBV4-3 to TRBJ1-1, with a possible D match to TRBD1 (5 bases). Germline V gene sequence: CDR1 LGHNA, CDR2 YSLEER. V lost 3 bases and J lost 5, with 16 bases in between. The CDR3 loop spans 15 amino acids. The DNA of the CDR3 is TGCGCCAGCAGCCAGGTCTTAGCGGGGGGGACTGAAGCTTTCTTT. This encodes CASSQVLAGGTEAFF.

This clonotype showed up just a few times. This sequence joins TRBV20-1 and TRBJ2-3, with D perhaps being TRBD1 or TRBD2 (6 bases each). This CDR3 has 13 amino acids. Germline-derived CDR1 and CDR2 are DFQATT and SNEGSKA (reference sequence). V was cut by 3 bases and J by 4 bases, with 11 bases left in between. CDR3 protein: CSASGGSADTQYF. The DNA of the CDR3 is TGCAGTGCTAGCGGGGGCTCCGCAGATACGCAGTATTTT.

The chain combines TRBV3-1 with TRBJ2-7, with D perhaps matching TRBD2 (6 bases). CDR1 and CDR2 (germline): LGHDT, YNNKEL (reference sequence). The V end lost 3 bases, the J end lost 5 bases, and 14 bases lay between the germline ends. The CDR3 contains 14 residues. The CDR3 sequence is CASSHRGGVHEQYF. The CDR3 DNA is TGTGCCAGCAGCCATCGTGGCGGGGTCCACGAGCAGTACTTC.

This clonotype has at least ten counts. The V gene is TRBV20-1, the J gene TRBJ2-7; D possibly matches TRBD1 or TRBD2 (5 bases each). V was pared by 6 bases and J by 2 bases, with 14 bases between. Germline CDR1 DFQATT, CDR2 SNEGSKA (reference sequence). The CDR3 has 13 residues. The CDR3 sequence: CSALQGAPYEQYF. The CDR3 nucleotides are TGCAGTGCGCTCCAGGGAGCCCCCTACGAGCAGTACTTC.

The chain employs TRBV3-1 and TRBJ2-1; D uncertain. Germline V gene data show CDR1 as LGHDT and CDR2 as YNNKEL (reference sequence). The CDR3 runs 12 residues. Deletions cut 3 bases from V and 9 bases from J, with 9 bases between. The CDR3 region is CASSHDPGEQFF. In DNA form, the CDR3 reads TGTGCCAGCAGCCATGATCCGGGTGAGCAGTTCTTC.